This T cell receptor beta chain was captured by sequencing in a study of T cells in women clearing cervical HPV infection. Study context: Women with histologically confirmed HPV16-related CIN3 or worse, 2 with invasive cancer, served as cases. Case blood was drawn when the lesion was first found; control blood after infection became undetectable. For cases, blood was sampled a median around 150 days after lesion detection, interquartile range roughly 90 to 230 days. HLA type stays a possible confounder, typing being limited.

Regarding this clone: The DNA ends 3 residues before the CDR3 does, and the rest of the CDR3 is filled in from the germline J gene.

Sequencing used immunoSEQ multiplex PCR; TCRdb keeps in-frame clones, though not all of them. This repertoire includes roughly 37,000 clones. The CDR3 length is 13 residues. Germline lookup yields CDR1 MNHEY and CDR2 SVGEGT. The rearrangement uses TRBV6-2 or TRBV6-3 and TRBJ1-2; 9 bases match TRBD1. Sequenced: blood buffy coat. This clonotype was sampled from a woman aged 18-69 years with a cervical HPV16 infection that either progressed to CIN3+ or cleared (not recorded which). The CDR3 sequence: CATSGGTGKGYTF. CDR3 DNA, as far as it was read: TGTGCCACCTCAGGCGGGACAGGGAAGGGC.